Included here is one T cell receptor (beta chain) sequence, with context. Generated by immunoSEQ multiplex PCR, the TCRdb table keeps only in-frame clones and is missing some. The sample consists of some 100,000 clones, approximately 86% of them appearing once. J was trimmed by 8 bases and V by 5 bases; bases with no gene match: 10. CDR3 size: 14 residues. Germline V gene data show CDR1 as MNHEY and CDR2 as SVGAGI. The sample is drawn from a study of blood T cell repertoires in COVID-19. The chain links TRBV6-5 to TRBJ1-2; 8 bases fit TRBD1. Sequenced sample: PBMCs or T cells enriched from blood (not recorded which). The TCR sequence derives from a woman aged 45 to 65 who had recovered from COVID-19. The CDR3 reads CASSQGQASFGYTF. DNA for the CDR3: TGTGCCAGCAGTCAGGGACAGGCGAGCTTCGGCTACACCTTC.